The subject of this entry is one T cell receptor beta chain. CDR3 size: 14 residues. Germline CDR1 LNHDA, CDR2 SQIVND (reference sequence). The V gene lost 5 bases and the J gene lost 7 bases, with 17 bases spanning the gap. The data were taken from a study of control samples from healthy donors and cancer patients. TCRdb's table, derived via immunoSEQ multiplex PCR, lists solely in-frame clones and lacks some. The sample has about 170,000 clones; about 90% are singletons. This clonotype was sampled from a young woman in good health. This rearrangement joins TRBV19 to TRBJ1-2; D is uncertain. Specimen: blood. The CDR3 DNA reads as TGTGCCAGTAGTTCACGGACCGCCCGGGGTGGCTACACCTTC. Translated: CASSSRTARGGYTF.